This TCR beta chain came from a study of T cells after somatic rescue of genetic block. This CDR3 is 16 amino acids long. Some clones are missing from TCRdb's copy, which holds only in-frame ones; the method was immunoSEQ multiplex PCR. The profile shows more than 70,000 clones, approximately 90% of them singletons. The sequenced sample was peripheral blood mononuclear cells (PBMCs). The source is a woman between 18 and 29 years old. The J gene is TRBJ2-3, the V gene TRBV21-1; TRBD2, the table's D call, was not compared with the DNA. TRBV21-1 has pseudogene status. The CDR3 DNA sequence: TGTGCCAGCAGCCAGCGGGGGCGCTCATCTCTCTATACGCAGTATTTT. Amino acids: CASSQRGRSSLYTQYF.